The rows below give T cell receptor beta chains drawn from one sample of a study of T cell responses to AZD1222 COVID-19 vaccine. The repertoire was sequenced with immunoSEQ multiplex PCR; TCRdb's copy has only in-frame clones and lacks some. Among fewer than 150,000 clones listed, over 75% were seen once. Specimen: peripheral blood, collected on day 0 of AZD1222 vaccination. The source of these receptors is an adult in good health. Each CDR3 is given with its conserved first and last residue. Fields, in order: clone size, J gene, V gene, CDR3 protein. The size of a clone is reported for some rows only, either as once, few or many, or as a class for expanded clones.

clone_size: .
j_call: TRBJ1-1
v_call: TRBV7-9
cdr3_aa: CASSPDRVGVMAFF

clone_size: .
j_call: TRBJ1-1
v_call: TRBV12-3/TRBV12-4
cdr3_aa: CASSLGTEAFF

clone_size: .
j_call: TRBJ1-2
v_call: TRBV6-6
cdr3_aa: CASSQTVGFYGYTF

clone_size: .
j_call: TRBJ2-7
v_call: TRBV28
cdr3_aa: CASSLLAGRYEQYF

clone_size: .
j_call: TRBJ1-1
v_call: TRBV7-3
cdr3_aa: CASRLTGSMNTEAFF

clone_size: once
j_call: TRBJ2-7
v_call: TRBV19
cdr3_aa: CASSRQVSSYEQYF

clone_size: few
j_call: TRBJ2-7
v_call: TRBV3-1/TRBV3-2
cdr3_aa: CASSPLSGTGSYEQYF

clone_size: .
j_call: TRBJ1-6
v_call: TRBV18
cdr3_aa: CASSPGGPKNSPLHF

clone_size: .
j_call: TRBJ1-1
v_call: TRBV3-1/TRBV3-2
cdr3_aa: CASSQELDTEAFF

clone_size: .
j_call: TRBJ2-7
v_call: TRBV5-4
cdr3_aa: CASSFRHSYEQYF

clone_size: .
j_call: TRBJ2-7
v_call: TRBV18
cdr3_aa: CASSPPQGPSPYEQYF

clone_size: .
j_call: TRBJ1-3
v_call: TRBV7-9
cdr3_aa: CASSEQGGNTIYF

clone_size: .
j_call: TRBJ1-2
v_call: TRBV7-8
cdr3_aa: CASSSQGALLSVNYGYTF

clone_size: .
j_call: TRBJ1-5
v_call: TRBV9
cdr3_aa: CASSRAGAANQPQHF

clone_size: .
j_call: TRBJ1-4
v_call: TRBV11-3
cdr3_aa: CASSQTGRSNEKLFF

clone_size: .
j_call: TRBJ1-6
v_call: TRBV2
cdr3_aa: CASRREGSTYSPLHF

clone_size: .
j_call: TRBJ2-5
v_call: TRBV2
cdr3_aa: CASIGPTVQETQYF

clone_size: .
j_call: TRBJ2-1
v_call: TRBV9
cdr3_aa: CASSVGGGSYNEQFF

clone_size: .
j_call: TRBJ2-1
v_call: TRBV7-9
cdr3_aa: CASSLGVGQTYNEQFF

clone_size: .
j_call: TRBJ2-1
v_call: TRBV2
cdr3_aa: CASSIEPSSYNEQFF

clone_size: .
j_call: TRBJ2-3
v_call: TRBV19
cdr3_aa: CASSGLAGADTQYF

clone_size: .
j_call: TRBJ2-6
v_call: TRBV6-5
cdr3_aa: CASSYVGGGANVLTF

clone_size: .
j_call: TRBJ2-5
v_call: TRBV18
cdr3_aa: CASSPYQETQYF

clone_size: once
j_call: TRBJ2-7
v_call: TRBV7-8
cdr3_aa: CASSLGPEQYF

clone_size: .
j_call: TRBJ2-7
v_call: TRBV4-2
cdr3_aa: CASSQNRDLSSYEQYF

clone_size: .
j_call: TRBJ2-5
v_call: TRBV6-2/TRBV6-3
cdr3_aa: CASSSPGPGRETQYF

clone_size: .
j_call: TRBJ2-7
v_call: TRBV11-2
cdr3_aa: CASSLGEQYF

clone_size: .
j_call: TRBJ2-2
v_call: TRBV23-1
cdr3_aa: CATSLNPNTGELFF

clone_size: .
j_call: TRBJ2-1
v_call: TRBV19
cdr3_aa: CASSGREGNYNEQFF

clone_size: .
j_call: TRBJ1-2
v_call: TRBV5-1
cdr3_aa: CASSLNSDYGYTF

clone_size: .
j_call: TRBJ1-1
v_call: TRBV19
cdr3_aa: CASSMGVVPEAFF

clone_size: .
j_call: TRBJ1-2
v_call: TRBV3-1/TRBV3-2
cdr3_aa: CASSQHLTGLGYTF

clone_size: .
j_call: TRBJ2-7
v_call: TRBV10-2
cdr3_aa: CASKGGGEHEQYF

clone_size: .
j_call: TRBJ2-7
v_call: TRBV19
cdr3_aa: CASTKYGAGGYEQYF

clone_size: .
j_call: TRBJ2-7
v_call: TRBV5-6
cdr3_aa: CASSFGGRGTEQYF

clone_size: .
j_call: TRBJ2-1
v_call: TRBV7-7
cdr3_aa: CASSLGSDGRQFF

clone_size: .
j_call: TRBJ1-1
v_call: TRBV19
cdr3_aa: CASSISLWSEAFF

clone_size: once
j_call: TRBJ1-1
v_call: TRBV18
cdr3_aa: CASSQTGGDTEAFF

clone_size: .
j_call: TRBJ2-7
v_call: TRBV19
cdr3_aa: CASSMAAVQSIYEQYF

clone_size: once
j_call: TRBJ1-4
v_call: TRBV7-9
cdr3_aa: CASSFRRGSNEKLFF

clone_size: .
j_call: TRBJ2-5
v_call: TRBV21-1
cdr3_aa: CASSPRGALETQYF

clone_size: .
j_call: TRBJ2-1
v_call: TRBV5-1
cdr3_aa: CASSLGTGSSYNEQFF

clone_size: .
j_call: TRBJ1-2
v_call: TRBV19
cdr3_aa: CATIPPGRGKYGYTF

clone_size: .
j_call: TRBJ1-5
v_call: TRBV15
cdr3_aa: CATSREKGKGSNQPQHF

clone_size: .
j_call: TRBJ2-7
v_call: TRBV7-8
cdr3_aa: CASSLRLAGLGYEQYF

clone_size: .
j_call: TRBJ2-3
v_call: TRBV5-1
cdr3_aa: CASSLVTGLADTQYF

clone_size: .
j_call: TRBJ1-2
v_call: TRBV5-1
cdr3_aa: CASSLGQGPGGYTF

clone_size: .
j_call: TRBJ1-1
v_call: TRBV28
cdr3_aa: CASSLYGTAEAFF

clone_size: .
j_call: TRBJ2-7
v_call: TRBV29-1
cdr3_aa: CSVEQGGGQYF

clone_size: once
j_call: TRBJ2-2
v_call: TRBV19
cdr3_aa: CASEVWGQLGTGELFF

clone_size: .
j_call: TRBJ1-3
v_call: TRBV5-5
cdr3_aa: CASSTQISGNTIYF